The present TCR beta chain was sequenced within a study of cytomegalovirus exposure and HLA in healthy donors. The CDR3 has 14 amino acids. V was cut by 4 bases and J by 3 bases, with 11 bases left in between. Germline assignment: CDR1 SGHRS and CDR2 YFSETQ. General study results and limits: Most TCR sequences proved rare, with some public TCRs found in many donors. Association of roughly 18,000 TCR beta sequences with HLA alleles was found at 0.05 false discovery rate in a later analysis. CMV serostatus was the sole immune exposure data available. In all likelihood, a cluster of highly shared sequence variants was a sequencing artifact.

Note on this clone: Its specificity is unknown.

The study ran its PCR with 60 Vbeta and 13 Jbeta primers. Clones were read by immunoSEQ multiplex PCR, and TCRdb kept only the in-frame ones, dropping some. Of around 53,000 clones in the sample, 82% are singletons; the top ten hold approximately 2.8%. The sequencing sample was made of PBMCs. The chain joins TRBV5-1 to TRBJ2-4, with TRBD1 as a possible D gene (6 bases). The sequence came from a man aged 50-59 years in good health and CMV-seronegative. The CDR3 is CASSPTGYKNIQYF. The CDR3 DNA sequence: TGCGCCAGCAGCCCTACAGGGTACAAAAACATTCAGTACTTC.